A single sample is the source of the 19 T cell receptor beta chains below, sequenced in a study of identical twins' blood T cells. TCRdb re-called the 5' RACE reads with MiXCR, one entry per CDR3 protein. This sample has a few hundred thousand distinct CDR3 sequences, with roughly 31% found just once. The sample comprised PBMCs. These receptors all stem from a woman aged 18-49 years in good health.

This clonotype turned up a few times. This chain uses TRBV20-1 with TRBJ1-1; no clear D gene. CDR1 and CDR2 (germline): DFQATT, SNEGSKA (reference sequence). CDR3 length equals 15 residues. Trimming shortened V by 0 bases and J by 0 bases, and 11 bases separated the two germline ends. CDR3 in amino acids: CSARDGRQLNTEAFF. CDR3 bases: TGCAGTGCTAGAGATGGACGACAATTGAACACTGAAGCTTTCTTT.

The genes are TRBV20-1 and TRBJ1-3; D not resolved. Trimming removed 4 bases at V and 4 bases at J, with 14 bases between. Germline CDR1 is DFQATT and CDR2 is SNEGSKA (reference sequence). This CDR3 is built from 14 residues. The CDR3 nucleotides read TGCAGTGCTACCCAGGATGAAAGAGGAAACACCATATATTTT. Translation gives CSATQDERGNTIYF.

This clonotype turned up a few times. The V gene is TRBV19, the J gene TRBJ2-4, with TRBD2 matching 14 bases. The CDR3 loop spans 17 amino acids. Germline loops: CDR1 LNHDA, CDR2 SQIVND (reference sequence). V lost 1 base and J lost 1; bases outside the gene matches: 0. The CDR3 protein is CASSIGTSGRAKNIQYF. The CDR3 bases are TGTGCCAGTAGTATAGGGACTAGCGGGAGGGCCAAAAACATTCAGTACTTC.

This clonotype has just a few counts. The V call is TRBV7-9, the J call TRBJ2-2; D is possibly TRBD1 (6 bases). The CDR3 loop spans 15 amino acids. Germline V gene lookup returns CDR1 SEHNR and CDR2 FQNEAQ (reference sequence). The ends were cut back, 4 bases at V and 5 bases at J, with 14 bases in the middle. The CDR3 region has the DNA TGTGCCAGCAGCTCATTAAGGGGGAGAACCGGGGAGCTGTTTTTT. Amino acids: CASSSLRGRTGELFF. Using reference TRBV7-9 and TRBJ2-2 for the parts outside the CDR3, the full variable domain is DTGVSQNPRHKITKRGQNVTFRCDPISEHNRLYWYRQTLGQGPEFLTYFQNEAQLEKSRLLSDRFSAERPKGSFSTLEIQRTEQGDSAMYLCASSSLRGRTGELFFGEGSRLTVL.

Only a few counts were recorded for this clonotype. CDR3 DNA: TGTGCCAGCAGCCAAACGCTGGGATCTCAGCCCCAGCATTTT. Its translation is CASSQTLGSQPQHF. The V call is TRBV3-1, the J call TRBJ1-5; no definite D call. In germline, CDR1 is LGHDT, CDR2 YNNKEL (reference sequence). The V end lost 2 bases, the J end lost 6 bases, and 11 bases lay between the germline ends. The CDR3 consists of 14 residues.

The chain uses TRBV18 and TRBJ1-1; 7 bases match TRBD1. The length of the CDR3 is 16 residues. The V gene end was trimmed by 2 bases and the J gene end by 4 bases; junction bases not matched to a gene: 10. Germline V CDR1 and CDR2: KGHSH, LQKENI. The CDR3 here is CASSPVRNRGGTEAFF. CDR3 nucleotide sequence: TGTGCCAGCTCACCAGTCCGTAACAGGGGTGGCACTGAAGCTTTCTTT.

The CDR3 coding sequence is TGTGCCAGCAGTGAATTGGCGAACACTGAAGCTTTCTTT. Protein sequence: CASSELANTEAFF. V is TRBV2 and J is TRBJ1-1; D is ambiguous. The CDR3 extends over 13 amino acids. From germline, CDR1 is SNHLY and CDR2 FYNNEI. Trimming took off 2 bases at V and 1 base at J, with 5 bases between the two ends.

The chain has TRBV7-9 and TRBJ1-4, with 7 bases that match TRBD1. V gave up 3 bases and J gave up 5 bases; unmatched junction bases: 3. Germline lookup yields CDR1 SEHNR and CDR2 FQNEAQ (reference sequence). This CDR3 comprises 14 residues. The DNA of the CDR3 is TGTGCCAGCAGCTTGACCAGGGGGAATGAAAAACTGTTTTTT. This gives the protein CASSLTRGNEKLFF.

The sample holds a few counts of this clonotype. The rearrangement links TRBV20-1 to TRBJ1-2; TRBD1 matches at 7 bases. Germline values: CDR1 DFQATT, CDR2 SNEGSKA (reference sequence). This CDR3 has 13 amino acids. Losses at the gene ends were 0 bases for V and 4 bases for J; bases not matched to a gene: 2. In DNA form, the CDR3 reads TGCAGTGCTAGAGAGGGACAGATCTATGGCTACACCTTC. Translated, it gives CSAREGQIYGYTF.

With respect to this clonotype: One end of the junction varies from germline; a read error may be responsible. The chain carries TRBV6-5 and TRBJ1-3; no firm D call. Germline lookup yields CDR1 MNHEY and CDR2 SVGAGI. This CDR3 has 13 amino acids. CDR3 in DNA: TGTGCCGGCAGTTATTCCGGTGGAAACACCATATATTTT. It yields the protein CAGSYSGGNTIYF.

The table lists this clonotype with many counts. V usage is TRBV29-1 and J usage is TRBJ1-1; D perhaps matches TRBD1 (6 bases). The germline V and J ends were trimmed by 4 bases and 7 bases, with 16 bases remaining between them. Germline V gene data show CDR1 as SQVTM and CDR2 as ANQGSEA. The CDR3 is 13 amino acids. CDR3 sequence (DNA): TGCAGCGTTGTAGGGGGACGGGGACTTGAAGCTTTCTTT. Protein sequence: CSVVGGRGLEAFF.

The rearrangement uses TRBV9 and TRBJ1-3; D is unclear. The CDR3 loop spans 15 amino acids. Germline V gene sequence: CDR1 SGDLS, CDR2 YYNGEE. Between the trimmed V and J ends, which lost 3 bases and 0 bases, there was a span of 10 bases. The DNA for the CDR3 is TGTGCCAGCAGCGCATCCGGGAACTCTGGAAACACCATATATTTT. This gives the protein CASSASGNSGNTIYF.

V gene TRBV21-1 combines with J gene TRBJ1-4; the table's D call TRBD1 went unverified against the DNA. TRBV21-1 is termed a pseudogene. The CDR3 is 17 amino acids. CDR3 nucleotide sequence: TGTGCCAGCAGCAAAGACTATCGACAGGGGGTTAATGAAAAACTGTTTTTT. It specifies CASSKDYRQGVNEKLFF.

This rearrangement joins TRBV10-1 to TRBJ1-1; no reliable D call. Trimming removed 0 bases from V and 6 bases from J, with 8 bases in between. This CDR3 comprises 13 residues. The germline V gene encodes CDR1 WNHNN and CDR2 SYGVQD (reference sequence). The CDR3 is CASSESISSEAFF. As DNA, the CDR3 is TGCGCCAGCAGTGAGTCGATATCATCTGAAGCTTTCTTT.

The chain recombines TRBV16 with TRBJ2-5; D is possibly TRBD2 (6 bases). The CDR3 totals 15 residues. The V and J ends lost 1 base and 5 bases respectively, with 14 bases between them. The germline V gene has CDR1 KGHSY and CDR2 FQNENV. The CDR3 here is CASSQLRTGVETQYF. The CDR3 nucleotides read TGTGCCAGCAGCCAATTAAGGACGGGGGTTGAGACCCAGTACTTC.

Notes on this clonotype: The junction does not match germline at one end; this may be a read error. The gene calls are TRBV5-1 and TRBJ1-4; D may be TRBD1 (6 bases). From germline, CDR1 is SGHRS and CDR2 YFSETQ. The CDR3 is made up of 15 amino acids. The chain's CDR3 is CASSSATGTYEKLFF. Written as DNA, the CDR3 is TGCGCCAGCAGCTCGGCGACAGGAACTTATGAAAAACTGTTTTTT.

The chain combines TRBV20-1 with TRBJ1-4, with no clear D. Trimming stripped 6 bases from V and 3 bases from J, with 14 bases between. The CDR3 contains 14 residues. CDR1 is DFQATT, CDR2 SNEGSKA, per germline (reference sequence). The DNA of the CDR3 is TGCAGTGCCCTCCGGATCGGTTCTAATGAAAAACTGTTTTTT. This translates into CSALRIGSNEKLFF.

This clonotype was seen more than once but under ten times. The V and J genes are TRBV7-8 and TRBJ2-7; maybe TRBD2 (6 bases). In germline, CDR1 is SGHVS, CDR2 FQNEAQ. Trimming removed 0 bases from V and 0 bases from J, with 12 bases in between. The CDR3 consists of 16 residues. CDR3 bases: TGTGCCAGCAGCTTAGCCGCCCGCGGGGTCTCCTACGAGCAGTACTTC. Protein: CASSLAARGVSYEQYF.

This CDR3 reads CASSYAPSAEAFF. In DNA form, the CDR3 reads TGTGCCAGCAGTTACGCACCAAGCGCTGAAGCTTTCTTT. The rearrangement links TRBV6-5 to TRBJ1-1; D is uncertain. Trimming took off 2 bases at V and 6 bases at J, with 10 bases between the two ends. Per germline, CDR1 MNHEY and CDR2 SVGAGI. The CDR3 sequence is 13 residues long.